The clone carrying this T cell receptor (beta chain) has more than one count but fewer than ten. Its specificity is not known. The sample comes from a study of vaccination effects on CD4 cells after COVID-19. Across the study: BNT162b2 vaccine or mRNA-1273 vaccine was given to participants in two doses.

The CDR3 is made up of 14 amino acids. V lost 5 bases and J lost 8, with 16 bases in between. From germline, CDR1 is SNHLY and CDR2 FYNNEI. Assay used: immunoSEQ multiplex PCR; TCRdb lists only in-frame clones, some missing. The table lists some 11,000 clones, roughly 74% of them singletons, with 20% to 25% in the top ten. Before sequencing, viral peptide pools were used by the ViraFEST assay to expand antigen-specific CD4+ T cells. The culture ran for around nine days before CD4+ T cells were isolated. Sequenced material: CD4+ T cells from PBMCs cultured with HCoV-229E spike peptides, taken before COVID-19 vaccination. The rearrangement links TRBV2 to TRBJ2-1; D is perhaps TRBD1 or TRBD2 (5 bases each). The TCR sequence derives from a human donor who received a COVID-19 vaccine. The CDR3 sequence: CASSKTGTDDEQFF. Here the CDR3 DNA reads TGTGCCAGCAGTAAGACTGGGACGGATGATGAGCAGTTCTTC.